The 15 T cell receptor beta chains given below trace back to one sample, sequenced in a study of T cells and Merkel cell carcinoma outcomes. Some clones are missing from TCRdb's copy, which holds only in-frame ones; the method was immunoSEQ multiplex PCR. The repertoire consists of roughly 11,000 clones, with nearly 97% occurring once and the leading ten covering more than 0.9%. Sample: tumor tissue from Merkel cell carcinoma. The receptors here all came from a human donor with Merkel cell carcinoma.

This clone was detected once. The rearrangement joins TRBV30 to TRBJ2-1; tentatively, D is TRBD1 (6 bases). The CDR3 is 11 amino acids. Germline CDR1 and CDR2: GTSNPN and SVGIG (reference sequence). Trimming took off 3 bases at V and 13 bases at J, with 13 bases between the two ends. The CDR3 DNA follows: TGTGCCTGGAGGAACCTGGACAGTCAGTTCTTC. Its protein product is CAWRNLDSQFF. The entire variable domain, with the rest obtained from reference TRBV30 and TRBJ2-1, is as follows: SQTIHQWPATLVQPVGSPLSLECTVEGTSNPNLYWYRQAAGRGLQLLFYSVGIGQISSEVPQNLSASRPQDRQFILSSKKLLLSDSGFYLCAWRNLDSQFFGPGTRLTVL.

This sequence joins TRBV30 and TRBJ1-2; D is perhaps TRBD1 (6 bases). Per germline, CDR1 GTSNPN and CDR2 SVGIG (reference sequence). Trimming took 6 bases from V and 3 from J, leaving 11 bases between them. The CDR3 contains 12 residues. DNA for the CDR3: TGTGCCTGCCGGACAGCCGACTATGGCTACACCTTC. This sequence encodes CACRTADYGYTF.

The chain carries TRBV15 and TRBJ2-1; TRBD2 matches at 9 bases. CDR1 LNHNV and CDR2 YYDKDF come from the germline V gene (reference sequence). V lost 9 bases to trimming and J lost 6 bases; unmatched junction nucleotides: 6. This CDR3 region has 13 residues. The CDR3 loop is CATGLASGNEQFF. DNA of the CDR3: TGTGCCACAGGACTAGCGAGCGGCAATGAGCAGTTCTTC. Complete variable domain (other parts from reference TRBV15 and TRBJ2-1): DAMVIQNPRYQVTQFGKPVTLSCSQTLNHNVMYWYQQKSSQAPKLLFHYYDKDFNNEADTPDNFQSRRPNTSFCFLDIRSPGLGDTAMYLCATGLASGNEQFFGPGTRLTVL.

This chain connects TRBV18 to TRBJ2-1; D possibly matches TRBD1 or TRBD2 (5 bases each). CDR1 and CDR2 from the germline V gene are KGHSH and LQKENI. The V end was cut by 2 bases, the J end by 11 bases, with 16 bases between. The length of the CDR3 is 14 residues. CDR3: CASSPILRGDKQFF. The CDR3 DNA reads TGTGCCAGCTCACCAATCCTGCGAGGGGATAAGCAGTTCTTC.

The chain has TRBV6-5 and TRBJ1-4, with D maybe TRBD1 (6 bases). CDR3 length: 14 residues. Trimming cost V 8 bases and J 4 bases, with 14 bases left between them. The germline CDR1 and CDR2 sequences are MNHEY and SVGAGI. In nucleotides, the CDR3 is TGTGCCAGCGGGCACAGGGAGGGTAATGAAAAACTGTTTTTT. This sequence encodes CASGHREGNEKLFF.

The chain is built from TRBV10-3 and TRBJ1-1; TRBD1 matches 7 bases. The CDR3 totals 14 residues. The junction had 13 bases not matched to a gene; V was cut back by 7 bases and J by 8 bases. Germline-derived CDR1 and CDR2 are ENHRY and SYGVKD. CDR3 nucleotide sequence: TGTGCCATCACCGGGGACAGAGGACTCTCGGAAGCTTTCTTT. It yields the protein CAITGDRGLSEAFF.

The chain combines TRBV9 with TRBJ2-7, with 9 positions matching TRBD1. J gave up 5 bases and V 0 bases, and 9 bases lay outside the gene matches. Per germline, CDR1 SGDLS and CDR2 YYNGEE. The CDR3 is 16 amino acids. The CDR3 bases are TGTGCCAGCAGCGTAGGGGGTAGGAGGACAGGGGACGAGCAGTACTTC. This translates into CASSVGGRRTGDEQYF.

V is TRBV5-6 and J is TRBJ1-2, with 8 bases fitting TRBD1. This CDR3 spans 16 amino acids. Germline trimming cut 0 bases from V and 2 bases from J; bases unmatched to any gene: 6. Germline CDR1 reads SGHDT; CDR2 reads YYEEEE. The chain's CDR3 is CASSLGGRGHNYGYTF. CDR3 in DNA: TGTGCCAGCAGCTTGGGGGGCAGGGGGCACAACTATGGCTACACCTTC. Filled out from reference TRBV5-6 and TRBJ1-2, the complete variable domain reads DAGVTQSPTHLIKTRGQQVTLRCSPKSGHDTVSWYQQALGQGPQFIFQYYEEEERQRGNFPDRFSGHQFPNYSSELNVNALLLGDSALYLCASSLGGRGHNYGYTFGSGTRLTVV.

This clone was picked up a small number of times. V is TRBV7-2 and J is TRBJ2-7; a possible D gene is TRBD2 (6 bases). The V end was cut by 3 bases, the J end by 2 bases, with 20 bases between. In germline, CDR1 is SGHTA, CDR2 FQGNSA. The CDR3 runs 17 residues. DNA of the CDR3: TGTGCCAGCAGCTTGCAGGGAGGTGGGTTCCAAACCTACGAGCAGTACTTC. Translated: CASSLQGGGFQTYEQYF. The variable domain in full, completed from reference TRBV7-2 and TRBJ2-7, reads GAGVSQSPSNKVTEKGKDVELRCDPISGHTALYWYRQSLGQGLEFLIYFQGNSAPDKSGLPSDRFSAERTGGSVSTLTIQRTQQEDSAVYLCASSLQGGGFQTYEQYFGPGTRLTVT.

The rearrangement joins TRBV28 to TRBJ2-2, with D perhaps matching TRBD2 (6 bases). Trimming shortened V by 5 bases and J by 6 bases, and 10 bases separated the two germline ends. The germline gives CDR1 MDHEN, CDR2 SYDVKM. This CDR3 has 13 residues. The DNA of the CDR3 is TGTGCCAGCAGTAGGACGGGAGCCGGGGAGCTGTTTTTT. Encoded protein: CASSRTGAGELFF.

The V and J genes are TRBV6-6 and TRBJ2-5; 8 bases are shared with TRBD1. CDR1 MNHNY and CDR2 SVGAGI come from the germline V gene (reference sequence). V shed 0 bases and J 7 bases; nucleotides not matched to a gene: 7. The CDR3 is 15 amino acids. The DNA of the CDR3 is TGTGCCAGCAGTTACTCCCAGGGGGCCTCGGGGACCCAGTACTTC. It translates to CASSYSQGASGTQYF.

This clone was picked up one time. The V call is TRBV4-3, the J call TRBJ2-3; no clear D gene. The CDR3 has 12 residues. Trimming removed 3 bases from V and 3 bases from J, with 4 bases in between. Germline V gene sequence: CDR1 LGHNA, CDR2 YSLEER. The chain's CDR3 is CASSHSTDTQYF. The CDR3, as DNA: TGCGCCAGCAGCCACTCTACAGATACGCAGTATTTT.

The CDR3 protein is CASMKQGTLSGQPQHF. CDR3 in DNA: TGTGCCAGCATGAAACAGGGAACACTCTCCGGACAGCCCCAGCATTTT. This chain links TRBV6-6 with TRBJ1-5, with D perhaps TRBD1 (6 bases). V was trimmed by 7 bases and J by 7 bases, leaving 23 bases between them. Germline CDR1 reads MNHNY; CDR2 reads SVGAGI (reference sequence). The CDR3 contains 16 residues.

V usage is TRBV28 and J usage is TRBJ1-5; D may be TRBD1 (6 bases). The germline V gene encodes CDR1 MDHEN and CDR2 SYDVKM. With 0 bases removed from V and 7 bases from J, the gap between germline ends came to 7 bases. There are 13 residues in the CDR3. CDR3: CASSLWGGQPQHF. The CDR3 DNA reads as TGTGCCAGCAGTTTATGGGGGGGCCAGCCCCAGCATTTT.

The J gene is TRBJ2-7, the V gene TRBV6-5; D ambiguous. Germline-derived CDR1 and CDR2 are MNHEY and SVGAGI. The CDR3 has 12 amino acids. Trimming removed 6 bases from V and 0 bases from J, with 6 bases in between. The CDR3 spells CASRDTSYEQYF. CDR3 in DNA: TGTGCCAGCAGAGACACCTCCTACGAGCAGTACTTC.